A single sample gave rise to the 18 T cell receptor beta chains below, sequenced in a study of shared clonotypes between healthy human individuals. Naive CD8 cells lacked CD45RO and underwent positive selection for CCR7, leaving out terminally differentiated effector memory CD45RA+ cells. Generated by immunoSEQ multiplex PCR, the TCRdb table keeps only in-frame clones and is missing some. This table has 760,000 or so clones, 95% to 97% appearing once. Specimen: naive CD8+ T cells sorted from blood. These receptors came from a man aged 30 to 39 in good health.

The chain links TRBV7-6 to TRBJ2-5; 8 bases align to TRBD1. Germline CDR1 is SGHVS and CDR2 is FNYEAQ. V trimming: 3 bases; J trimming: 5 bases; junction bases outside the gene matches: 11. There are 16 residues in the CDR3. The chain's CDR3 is CASSFAGGYAPETQYF. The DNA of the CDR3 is TGTGCCAGCAGCTTTGCAGGGGGCTATGCTCCGGAGACCCAGTACTTC.

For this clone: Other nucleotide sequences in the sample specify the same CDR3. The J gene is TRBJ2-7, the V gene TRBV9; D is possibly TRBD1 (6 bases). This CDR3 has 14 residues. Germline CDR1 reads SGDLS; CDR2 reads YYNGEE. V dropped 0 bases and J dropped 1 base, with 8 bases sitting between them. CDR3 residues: CASSVVDSSYEQYF. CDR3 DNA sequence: TGTGCCAGCAGCGTAGTGGACAGTTCCTACGAGCAGTACTTC.

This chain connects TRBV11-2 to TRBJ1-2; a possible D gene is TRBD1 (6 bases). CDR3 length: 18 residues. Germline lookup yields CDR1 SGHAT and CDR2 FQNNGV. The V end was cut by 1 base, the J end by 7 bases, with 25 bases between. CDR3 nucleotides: TGTGCCAGCAGCTTAGTTAGAGGGGGGAAAATAGGGATTTTTGGCTACACCTTC. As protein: CASSLVRGGKIGIFGYTF. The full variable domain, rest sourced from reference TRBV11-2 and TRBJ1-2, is EAGVAQSPRYKIIEKRQSVAFWCNPISGHATLYWYQQILGQGPKLLIQFQNNGVVDDSQLPKDRFSAERLKGVDSTLKIQPAKLEDSAVYLCASSLVRGGKIGIFGYTFGSGTRLTVV.

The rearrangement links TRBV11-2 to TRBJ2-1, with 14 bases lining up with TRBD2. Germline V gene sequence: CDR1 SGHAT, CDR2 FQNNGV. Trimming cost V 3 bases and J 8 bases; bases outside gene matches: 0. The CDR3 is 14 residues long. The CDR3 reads CASSLGLAGDEQFF. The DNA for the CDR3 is TGTGCCAGCAGCTTGGGACTAGCGGGAGATGAGCAGTTCTTC.

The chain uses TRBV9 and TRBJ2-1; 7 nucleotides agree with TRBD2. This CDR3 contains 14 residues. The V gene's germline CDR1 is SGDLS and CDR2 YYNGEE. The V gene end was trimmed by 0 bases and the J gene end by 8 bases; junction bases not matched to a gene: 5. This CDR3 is CASSVVAGAHEQFF. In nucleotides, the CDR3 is TGTGCCAGCAGCGTAGTTGCGGGAGCCCATGAGCAGTTCTTC.

The CDR3 DNA sequence: TGTGCCAGCAGCCCAGGACAGGGTGGCAATCAGCCCCAGCATTTT. This encodes CASSPGQGGNQPQHF. The chain recombines TRBV7-9 with TRBJ1-5; the match to TRBD1 covers 8 bases. Trimming at V came to 5 bases and at J to 2 bases, leaving 5 bases not matched to a gene. The CDR3 spans 15 residues. In germline, CDR1 is SEHNR, CDR2 FQNEAQ (reference sequence). Full variable domain (outside the CDR3, taken from reference TRBV7-9 and TRBJ1-5): DTGVSQNPRHKITKRGQNVTFRCDPISEHNRLYWYRQTLGQGPEFLTYFQNEAQLEKSRLLSDRFSAERPKGSFSTLEIQRTEQGDSAMYLCASSPGQGGNQPQHFGDGTRLSIL.

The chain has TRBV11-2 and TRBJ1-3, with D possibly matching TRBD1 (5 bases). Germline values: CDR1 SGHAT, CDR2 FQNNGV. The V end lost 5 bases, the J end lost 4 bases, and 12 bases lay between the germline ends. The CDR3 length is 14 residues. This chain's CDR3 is CASSEGTGGNTIYF. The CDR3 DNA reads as TGTGCCAGCAGCGAAGGGACTGGGGGAAACACCATATATTTT.

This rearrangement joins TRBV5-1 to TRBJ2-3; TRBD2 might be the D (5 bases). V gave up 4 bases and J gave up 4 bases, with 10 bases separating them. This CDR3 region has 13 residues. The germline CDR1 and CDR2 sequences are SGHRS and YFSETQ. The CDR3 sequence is CASSQAEADTQYF. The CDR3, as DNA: TGCGCCAGCAGCCAAGCGGAGGCAGATACGCAGTATTTT.

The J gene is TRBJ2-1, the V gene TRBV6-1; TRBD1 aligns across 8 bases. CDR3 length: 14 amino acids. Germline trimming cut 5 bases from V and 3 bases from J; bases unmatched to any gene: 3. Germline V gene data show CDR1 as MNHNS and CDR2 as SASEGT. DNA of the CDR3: TGTGCCAGCAGTCGACAGGGGAACTACAATGAGCAGTTCTTC. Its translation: CASSRQGNYNEQFF.

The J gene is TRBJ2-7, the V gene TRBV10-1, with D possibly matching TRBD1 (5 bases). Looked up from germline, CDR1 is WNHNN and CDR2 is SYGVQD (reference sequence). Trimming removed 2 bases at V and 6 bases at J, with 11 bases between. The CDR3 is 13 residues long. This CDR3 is CASSEDSRVEQYF. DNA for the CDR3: TGCGCCAGCAGTGAGGACTCCAGGGTCGAGCAGTACTTC.

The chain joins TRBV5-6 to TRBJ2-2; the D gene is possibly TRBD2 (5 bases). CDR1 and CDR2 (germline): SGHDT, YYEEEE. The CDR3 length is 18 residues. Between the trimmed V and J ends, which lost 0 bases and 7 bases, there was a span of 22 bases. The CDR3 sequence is CASSLEARVSRRSGELFF. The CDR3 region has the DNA TGTGCCAGCAGCTTGGAGGCGAGAGTTTCACGGAGGAGCGGGGAGCTGTTTTTT.

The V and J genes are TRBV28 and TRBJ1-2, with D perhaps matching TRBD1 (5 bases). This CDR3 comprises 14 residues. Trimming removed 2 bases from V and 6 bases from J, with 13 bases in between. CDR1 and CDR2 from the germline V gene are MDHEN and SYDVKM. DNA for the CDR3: TGTGCCAGCAGTTTACGGCAGGGTAGCGATGGCTACACCTTC. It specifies CASSLRQGSDGYTF.

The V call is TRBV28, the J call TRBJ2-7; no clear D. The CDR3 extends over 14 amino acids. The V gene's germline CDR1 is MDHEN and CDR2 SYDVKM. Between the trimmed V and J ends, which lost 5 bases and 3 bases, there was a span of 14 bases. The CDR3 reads CASSPRMVSYEQYF. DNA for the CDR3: TGTGCCAGCAGTCCCAGGATGGTGAGCTACGAGCAGTACTTC.

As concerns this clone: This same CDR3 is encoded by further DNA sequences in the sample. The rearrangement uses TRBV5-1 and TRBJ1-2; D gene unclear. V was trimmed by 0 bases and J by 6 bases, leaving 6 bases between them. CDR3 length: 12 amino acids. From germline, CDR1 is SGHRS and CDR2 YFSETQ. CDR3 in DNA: TGCGCCAGCAGCTTGGCCGGGGATGGCTACACCTTC. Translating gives CASSLAGDGYTF.

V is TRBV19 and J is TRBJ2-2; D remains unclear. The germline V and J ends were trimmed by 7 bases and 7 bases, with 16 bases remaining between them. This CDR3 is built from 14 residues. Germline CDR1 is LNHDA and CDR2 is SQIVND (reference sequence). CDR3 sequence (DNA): TGTGCCAGTACCGACGGATCATGGGACGGGGAGCTGTTTTTT. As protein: CASTDGSWDGELFF.

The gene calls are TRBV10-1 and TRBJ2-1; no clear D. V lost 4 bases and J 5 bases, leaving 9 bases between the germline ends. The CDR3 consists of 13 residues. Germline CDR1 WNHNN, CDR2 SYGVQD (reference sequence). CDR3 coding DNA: TGCGCCAGCAGTGTAAAAGCAGACAATGAGCAGTTCTTC. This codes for CASSVKADNEQFF.

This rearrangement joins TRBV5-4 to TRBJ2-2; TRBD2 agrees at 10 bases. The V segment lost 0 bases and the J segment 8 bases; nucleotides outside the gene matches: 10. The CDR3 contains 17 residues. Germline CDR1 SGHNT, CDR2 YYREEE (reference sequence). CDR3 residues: CASSLELAGRGFGELFF. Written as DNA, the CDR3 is TGTGCCAGCAGCTTGGAACTAGCGGGACGTGGATTTGGGGAGCTGTTTTTT.

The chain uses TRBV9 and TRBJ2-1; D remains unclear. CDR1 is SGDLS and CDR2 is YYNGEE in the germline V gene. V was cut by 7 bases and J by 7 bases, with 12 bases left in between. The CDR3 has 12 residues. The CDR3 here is CASGPGRNEQFF. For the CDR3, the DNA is TGTGCCAGCGGACCCGGTAGGAATGAGCAGTTCTTC.